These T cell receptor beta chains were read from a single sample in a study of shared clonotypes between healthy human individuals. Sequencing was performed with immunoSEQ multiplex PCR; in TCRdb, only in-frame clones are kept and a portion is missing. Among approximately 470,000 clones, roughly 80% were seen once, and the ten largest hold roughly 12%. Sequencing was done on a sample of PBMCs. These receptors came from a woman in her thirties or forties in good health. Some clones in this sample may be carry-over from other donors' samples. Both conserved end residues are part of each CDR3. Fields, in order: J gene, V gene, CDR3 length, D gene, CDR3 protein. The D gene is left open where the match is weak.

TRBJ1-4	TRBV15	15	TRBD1	CATSPDRGRNEKLFF
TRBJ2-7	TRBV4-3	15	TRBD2	CASSQQAGWSYEQYF
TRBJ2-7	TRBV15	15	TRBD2	CATSRDVLAGGEQYF
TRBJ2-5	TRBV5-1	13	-	CASSPGRRGTQYF
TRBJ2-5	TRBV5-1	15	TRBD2	CASSPSGGDIETQYF
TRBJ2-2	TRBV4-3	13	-	CASSPGGVGELFF
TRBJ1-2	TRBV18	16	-	CASSPLNDGGLYGYTF
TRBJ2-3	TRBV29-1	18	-	CSVEFAGYSGISTDTQYF
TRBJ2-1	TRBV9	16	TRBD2	CASSVLSSGKYNEQFF
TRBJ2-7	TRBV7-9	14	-	CASSSQGQSYEQYF
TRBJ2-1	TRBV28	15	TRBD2	CASSPREFSYNEQFF
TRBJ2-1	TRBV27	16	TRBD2	CASSPGTSGIKNEQFF
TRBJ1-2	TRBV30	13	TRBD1	CAWVGQGYYGYTF
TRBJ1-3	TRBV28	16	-	CASSLYGGSAGNTIYF
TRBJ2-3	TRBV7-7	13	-	CASSLARMDTQYF
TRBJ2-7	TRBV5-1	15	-	CASSLGQSGDQEQYF
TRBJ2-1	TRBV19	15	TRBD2	CAAPGGEGLYNEQFF
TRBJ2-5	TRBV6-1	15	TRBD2	CASTQLAGDRETRYF
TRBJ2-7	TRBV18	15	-	CASSRVEEAWNEQYF
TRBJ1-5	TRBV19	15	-	CASSDSGVWGQPQHF
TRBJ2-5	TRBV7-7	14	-	CASSLDPGKETQYF
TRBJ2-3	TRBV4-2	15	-	CASSSGTPSEDTQYF
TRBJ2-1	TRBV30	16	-	CACRQLAASSYNEQFF
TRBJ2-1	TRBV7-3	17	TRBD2	CASSPEREGRRGNEQFF
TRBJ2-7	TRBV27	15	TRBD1	CASSPGTAFSYEQYF
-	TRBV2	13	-	CASSATGSYEQYF
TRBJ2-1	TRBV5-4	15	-	CASSVPAGSRLEQFF
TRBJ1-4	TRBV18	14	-	CASSPDRLNEKLFF
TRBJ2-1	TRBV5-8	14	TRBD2	CASPRLAGRNEQFF
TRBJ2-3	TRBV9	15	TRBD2	CASSVLAGATDTQYF
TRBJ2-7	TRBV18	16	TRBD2	CASSTRVSGSLYEQYF
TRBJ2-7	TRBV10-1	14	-	CASSRVKAAGEQYF
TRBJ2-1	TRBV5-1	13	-	CASSTDSYNEQFF
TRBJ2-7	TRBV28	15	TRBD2	CASSSGTSGTYEQYF
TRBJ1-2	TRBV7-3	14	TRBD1	CASSYTGTADGYTF
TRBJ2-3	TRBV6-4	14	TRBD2	CASSLAGGSDTQYF
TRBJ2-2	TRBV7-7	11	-	CASSSGTELFF
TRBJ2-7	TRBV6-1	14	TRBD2	CASTTSGSSYEQYF
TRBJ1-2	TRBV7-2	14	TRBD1	CASSPRGQHYGYTF
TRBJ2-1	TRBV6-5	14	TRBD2	CASSYGSSGSEQFF
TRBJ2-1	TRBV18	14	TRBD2	CASSPETSGREQFF
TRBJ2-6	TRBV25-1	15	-	CASPGPRSGANVLTF
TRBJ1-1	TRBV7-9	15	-	CASRNYDSSNTEAFF
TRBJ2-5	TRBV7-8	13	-	CASSPDYQETQYF
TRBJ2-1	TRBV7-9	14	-	CASSLNSNYNEQFF
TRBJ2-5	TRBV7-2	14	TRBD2	CASSRGGGRETQYF
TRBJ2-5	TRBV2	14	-	CASSEQGGQETQYF
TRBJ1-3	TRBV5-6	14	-	CASSFPGTGNTIYF
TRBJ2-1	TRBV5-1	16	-	CASSLAGASTRDEQFF
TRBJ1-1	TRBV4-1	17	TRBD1	CASSQPGQGRRGTEAFF
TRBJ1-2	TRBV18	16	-	CASSPQGDPRNYGYTF
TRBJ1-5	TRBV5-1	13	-	CASSIGQNQPQHF
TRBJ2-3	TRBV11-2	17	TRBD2	CASSLGVAGGRTDTQYF
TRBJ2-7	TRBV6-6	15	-	CASSYSSGGKGEQYF
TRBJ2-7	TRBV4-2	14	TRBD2	CASSQTGGSYEQYF
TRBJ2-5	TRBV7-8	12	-	CASRQGGVAQYF